This is a list of T cell receptor beta chains from one sample in a study of long-term antiretroviral therapy in people with HIV. Generated by immunoSEQ multiplex PCR, the TCRdb table keeps only in-frame clones and is missing some. The table lists approximately 20,000 clones, roughly 76% of them singletons, with 10% to 15% in the top ten. Material: unsorted PBMCs, obtained less than 1.8 years before starting antiretroviral therapy. The origin of the receptors is a woman aged 40 to 50 with HIV. Both conserved end residues are part of each CDR3. A D gene is named only where the DNA matches it firmly. Rows give clone size only sometimes, using once, few, many, or a class for an expanded clone.

v_gene,d_gene,j_gene,abundance,CDR3nt,CDR3aa
TRBV19,NA,TRBJ2-3,NA,TGTGCCAGTAGTATAGGGAACAGGGTGACAGATACGCAGTATTTT,CASSIGNRVTDTQYF
TRBV6-5,TRBD1,TRBJ1-1,NA,TGTGCCAGCAGTTACTCAGTGGGGACAGGGGGGGAAGCTTTCTTT,CASSYSVGTGGEAFF
TRBV5-1,TRBD1,TRBJ1-6,NA,TGCGCCAGCAGCTGGGGACAGAGTGGAAATTCACCCCTCCACTTT,CASSWGQSGNSPLHF
TRBV7-9,NA,TRBJ1-2,NA,TGTGCCAGCAGCTTAGGGGCCGGGGGAGGTGATGGCTACACCTTC,CASSLGAGGGDGYTF
TRBV11-2,NA,TRBJ2-2,NA,TGTGCCAGCAGCCACGGGACGGAAAACACCGGGGAGCTGTTTTTT,CASSHGTENTGELFF
TRBV7-2,NA,TRBJ2-3,NA,TGTGCCAGCAGCCCTCTGGGTACTAGCACAGATACGCAGTATTTT,CASSPLGTSTDTQYF
TRBV10-2,TRBD2,TRBJ2-7,once,TGCGCCAGCAGTACTAGCGGGGGGCTCTACGAGCAGTACTTC,CASSTSGGLYEQYF
TRBV5-4,TRBD1,TRBJ1-1,NA,TGTGCCAGCAGCTTGGTACAGGGGGGAAGATCTGAAGCTTTCTTT,CASSLVQGGRSEAFF
TRBV5-1,NA,TRBJ1-2,few,TGCGCCAGCCAAGACGGATACTATGGCTACACCTTC,CASQDGYYGYTF
TRBV4-2,TRBD2,TRBJ2-7,NA,TGTGCCAGCAGCCAAGCCGTAATGACTAGCGGGAGCCACGAGCAGTACTTC,CASSQAVMTSGSHEQYF
TRBV5-1,TRBD1,TRBJ2-2,few,TGCGCCAGCAGCTTCCGGACAGGAGCCACCGGGGAGCTGTTTTTT,CASSFRTGATGELFF
TRBV7-9,NA,TRBJ1-2,NA,TGTGCCAGCAGCTTACCAGCAGGCAATGGCTACACCTTC,CASSLPAGNGYTF
TRBV5-1,TRBD2,TRBJ2-1,NA,TGCGCCAGCAGCTTGGTGGCGGGGGGCCTGGGGGATGAGCAGTTCTTC,CASSLVAGGLGDEQFF
TRBV11-3,TRBD1,TRBJ1-3,NA,TGTGCCAGCAGCTCTAGAGGACAGGCCTCTGGAAACACCATATATTTT,CASSSRGQASGNTIYF
TRBV5-4,NA,TRBJ2-1,NA,TGTGCCAGCACCACACAGCGGAATTACAATGAGCAGTTCTTC,CASTTQRNYNEQFF
TRBV11-3,TRBD2,TRBJ2-2,NA,TGTGCCAGCAGCTTATCGGTTTTGGTGCCTAGCGGTCCCGGGGAGCTGTTTTTT,CASSLSVLVPSGPGELFF
TRBV6-6,NA,TRBJ2-7,NA,TGTGCCAGCAGTCCCGGGAGTATCTACGAGCAGTACTTC,CASSPGSIYEQYF
TRBV7-8,NA,TRBJ2-2,NA,TGTGCCAGCAGCAGGGTTAGGACCGGGGAGCTGTTTTTT,CASSRVRTGELFF
TRBV13,NA,TRBJ1-5,NA,TGTGCCAGCAGCTTAGGGGGCGCTAATCAGCCCCAGCATTTT,CASSLGGANQPQHF
TRBV7-8,NA,TRBJ1-2,few,TGTGCCAGCAGCAAACCGGGCGCCTATGGCTACACCTTC,CASSKPGAYGYTF
TRBV6-6,NA,TRBJ1-1,NA,TGTGCCAGCAGTTATACCGGGACAGAAGCTTTCTTT,CASSYTGTEAFF
TRBV7-2,TRBD1,TRBJ2-7,NA,TGTGCCAGCAGCGCGATGACAGGGACCGAGCAGTACTTC,CASSAMTGTEQYF
TRBV7-9,NA,TRBJ2-3,NA,TGTGCCAGCAGCTTAGGGCGGTTTGCGGGTTTAGATACGCAGTATTTT,CASSLGRFAGLDTQYF
TRBV5-1,NA,TRBJ1-1,NA,TGCGCCAGCAGCCCAGGACAATTAGGGGGTGAAGCTTTCTTT,CASSPGQLGGEAFF
TRBV30,TRBD1,TRBJ1-6,NA,TGTGCCTGGAGGGACAGGGACCATTCACCCCTCCACTTT,CAWRDRDHSPLHF
TRBV5-5,NA,TRBJ1-2,NA,TGTGCCAGCAGCTTGGACGGGGGATACGGCTACACCTTC,CASSLDGGYGYTF
TRBV5-4,NA,TRBJ2-7,NA,TGTGCCAGCAGCCATGCTGGGACACCAACCTCCTACGAGCAGTACTTC,CASSHAGTPTSYEQYF
TRBV6-1,NA,TRBJ2-7,NA,TGTGCCATCCAGAGGTACGGTCTAGAAGGTTACGAGCAGTACTTC,CAIQRYGLEGYEQYF
TRBV5-4,TRBD2,TRBJ2-7,NA,TGTGCCAGCAGCTTCACTAGCGGTGGAACCTACGAGCAGTACTTC,CASSFTSGGTYEQYF
TRBV6-4,NA,TRBJ2-3,NA,TGTGCCAGCAGTGACTCGGTCGGAGACAGACCTAGCACAGATACGCAGTATTTT,CASSDSVGDRPSTDTQYF
TRBV5-6,TRBD1,TRBJ2-7,NA,TGTGCCAGCAGCAGACAGGGACCCTCCTACGAGCAGTACTTC,CASSRQGPSYEQYF